This T cell receptor (beta chain) was identified during a study of T cell repertoires in cytomegalovirus infection (dated by TCRdb to the late 2010s). For the wider study: Peptide stimulations targeted recently identified HLA-C-restricted CMV epitopes, whose presentation resists viral immunomodulation, together with well-studied HLA-B-restricted epitopes. Donor HLA type was relevant to the analysis, as public TCR beta signatures indicated carriage of CMV infection together with the matching HLA type.

The treatment or condition label of this sample denotes: in vitro stimulation with specific CMV peptide epitopes to enrich CMV-specific T cells. With respect to this clonotype: Its antigen is not yet known. No base quality information exists; no much larger clone differs at one position.

These reads were obtained on an Illumina HiSeq 1500. TCRdb applied fastp at Q25 and MiXCR to the public reads, then kept only in-frame beta chains. All rows with the same CDR3 protein become a single entry with the most common DNA and genes. The sample table contains about 52,000 distinct CDR3 sequences; only one count was recorded for 15% to 20% of them. The top ten constitute roughly 77% of the sample. Overall study results and their limits: The ex vivo response was dominated by HLA-C-restricted CMV-specific TCR beta clonotypes, which also provided the single most frequent clonotype in two of eight donors. Cumulative frequency of public TCR beta family members discriminated carriers of CMV infection plus the relevant HLA type in this cohort and an independent roughly 340-donor cohort.

Its CDR3 holds 17 amino acids, cysteine through phenylalanine. The sequence is cut down to CDR3 DNA, 51 bases in frame from base 1. The germline V gene specifies MDHEN as CDR1 and SYDVKM as CDR2. Here V drops 8 bases and J drops 2 bases, and the junction holds 15 bases not matched to any gene. This sequence uses TRBV28 and TRBJ2-1; TRBD2 agrees with 7 junctional bases. The material sequenced was CD8+ T cells from cultured PBMCs, taken from culture after CMV antigen stimulation. The source is a human donor in good health (CMV status not recorded). Some clones in this sample may be carry-over from other donors' samples. At the DNA level, the sequence is TGTGCCAGCGACGCTGGGGGGGAGGGGAGGGCCTACAATGAGCAGTTCTTC. Protein translation: CASDAGGEGRAYNEQFF.